This T cell receptor beta chain was profiled in a study of T-cell memory formation after mild COVID-19. Using its own MiXCR run on the 5' RACE reads, TCRdb lists one record per CDR3 protein. The sample has 550,000 to 700,000 distinct CDR3 sequences; roughly 18% are singletons. CDR3 length: 16 residues. J lost 2 bases, V lost 0 bases, and 2 bases had no gene match. Germline CDR1 SGHRS, CDR2 YFSETQ. In its sample, this clonotype was seen a few times. The sequence was collected from an adult woman who had mild COVID-19 (a few samples of this study predate the infection). Cell type and time point are not known. This chain joins TRBV5-1 and TRBJ2-7, with 13 bases matching TRBD2. Sequencing used PBMCs or a T cell subset sorted from them (not recorded which). This CDR3 is CASSLVTSGGAYEQYF. The CDR3 DNA is TGCGCCAGCAGCTTGGTCACTAGCGGGGGGGCCTACGAGCAGTACTTC.